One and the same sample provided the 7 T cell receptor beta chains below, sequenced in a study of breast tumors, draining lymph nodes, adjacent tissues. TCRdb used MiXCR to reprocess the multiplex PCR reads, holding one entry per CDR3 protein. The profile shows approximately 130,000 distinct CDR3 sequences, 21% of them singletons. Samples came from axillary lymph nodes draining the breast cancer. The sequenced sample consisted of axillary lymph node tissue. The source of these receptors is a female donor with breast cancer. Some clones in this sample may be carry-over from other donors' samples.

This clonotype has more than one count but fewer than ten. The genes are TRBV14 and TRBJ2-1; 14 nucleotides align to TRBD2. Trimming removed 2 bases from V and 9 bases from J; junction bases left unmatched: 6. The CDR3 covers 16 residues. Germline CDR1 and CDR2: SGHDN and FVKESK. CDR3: CASSQLVGTSGGEQFF. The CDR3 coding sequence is TGTGCCAGCAGCCAACTTGTTGGGACTAGCGGGGGTGAGCAGTTCTTC.

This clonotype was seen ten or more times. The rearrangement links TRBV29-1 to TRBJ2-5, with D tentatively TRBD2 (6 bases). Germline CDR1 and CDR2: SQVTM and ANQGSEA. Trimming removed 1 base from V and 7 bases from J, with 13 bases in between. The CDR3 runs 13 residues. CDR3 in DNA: TGCAGCGTTGAAGGATCACGGGGAGGGACCCAGTACTTC. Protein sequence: CSVEGSRGGTQYF.

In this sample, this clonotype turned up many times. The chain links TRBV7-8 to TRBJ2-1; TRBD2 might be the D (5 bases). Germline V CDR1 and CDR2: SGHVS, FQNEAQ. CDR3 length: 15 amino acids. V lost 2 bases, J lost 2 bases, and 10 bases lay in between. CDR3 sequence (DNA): TGTGCCAGCAGCTTAAGCGGAAAACCCTACAATGAGCAGTTCTTC. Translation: CASSLSGKPYNEQFF.

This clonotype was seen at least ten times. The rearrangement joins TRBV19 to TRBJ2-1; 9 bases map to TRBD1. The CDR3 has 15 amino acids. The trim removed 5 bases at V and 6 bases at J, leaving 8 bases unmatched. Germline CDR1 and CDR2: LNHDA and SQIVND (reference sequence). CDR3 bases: TGTGCCAGTAGTTACCGGGACAGGGCCCCCAATGAGCAGTTCTTC. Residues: CASSYRDRAPNEQFF.

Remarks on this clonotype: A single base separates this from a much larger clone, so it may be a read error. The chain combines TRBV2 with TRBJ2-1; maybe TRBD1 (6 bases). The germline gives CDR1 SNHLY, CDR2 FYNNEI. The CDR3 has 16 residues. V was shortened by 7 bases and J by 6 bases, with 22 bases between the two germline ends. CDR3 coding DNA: TGTGCCAGCATAGGTTGGTCCAGGGGAGCAAGCAATGAGCAGTTCTTC. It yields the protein CASIGWSRGASNEQFF.

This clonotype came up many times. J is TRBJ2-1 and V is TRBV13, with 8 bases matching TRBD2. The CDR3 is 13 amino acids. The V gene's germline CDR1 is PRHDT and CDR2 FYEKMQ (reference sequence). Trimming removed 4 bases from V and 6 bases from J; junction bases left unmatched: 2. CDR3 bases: TGTGCCAGCAGCTGGGCGGGGGGCAATGAGCAGTTCTTC. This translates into CASSWAGGNEQFF.

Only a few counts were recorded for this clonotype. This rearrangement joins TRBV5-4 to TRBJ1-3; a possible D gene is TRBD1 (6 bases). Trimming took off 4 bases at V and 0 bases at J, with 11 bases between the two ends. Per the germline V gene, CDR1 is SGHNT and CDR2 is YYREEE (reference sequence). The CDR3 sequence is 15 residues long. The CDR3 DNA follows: TGTGCCAGCAGCCTGCGAGGGGGCTCTGGAAACACCATATATTTT. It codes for CASSLRGGSGNTIYF. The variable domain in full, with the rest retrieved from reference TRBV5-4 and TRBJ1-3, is ETGVTQSPTHLIKTRGQQVTLRCSSQSGHNTVSWYQQALGQGPQFIFQYYREEENGRGNFPPRFSGLQFPNYSSELNVNALELDDSALYLCASSLRGGSGNTIYFGEGSWLTVV.